This T cell receptor (beta chain) was observed in a study of T cells after yellow fever vaccination. Study-wide findings and caveats: Abundant clonotypes from the bulk population could get into FACS-sorted repertoires as contaminants. A secondary response was less intense yet reached its peak sooner, at day 5 versus 15.

V was clipped by 6 bases and J by 3 bases; unmatched bases: 8. The CDR3 extends over 14 amino acids. Looked up from germline, CDR1 is SGHRS and CDR2 is YFSETQ. A 5'RACE template-switching step, the method used to make TCR cDNA, added a universal primer site and UMIs. TCRdb used MiXCR to reprocess the 5' RACE reads, holding one entry per CDR3 protein. The sample comprises 300,000 or so distinct CDR3 sequences, 13% of which are singletons, and 0.5% to 0.6% rests with the top ten. Worth noting for this clonotype: Its antigen is as yet unknown.

J is TRBJ2-7 and V is TRBV5-1; 8 positions agree with TRBD1. This sequence was found in a man younger than 40 who received the YFV17D yellow fever vaccine. Material: CD4+ T cells sorted from PBMCs, obtained 45 days after the yellow fever booster vaccination. The CDR3 coding sequence is TGCGCCAGCAACCCAGGGGGCGTTGGCTACGAGCAGTACTTC. It codes for CASNPGGVGYEQYF.